Following are 23 T cell receptor beta chains from one sample sequenced in a study of HIV-infected patients and healthy controls (dated by TCRdb to the mid-2010s). Whole blood was used without cell fractionation, so the repertoire reflected all unsorted peripheral T cells. The library was produced with 5' RACE. Sequencing instrument: Illumina MiSeq. Using SuperScript III with primers targeting the alpha and beta constant regions, 400 to 550 ng of RNA was reverse transcribed. Alpha and beta chain libraries were generated separately via chain-specific third strand synthesis with multiplexing indices. TCRdb passed the public sequencing reads through fastp at Q25 and MiXCR, retaining productive beta sequences. Rows matching on CDR3 protein sequence are summarized as one entry with the most common DNA and genes. Recorded for this sample are some 11,000 distinct CDR3 sequences; about 10% of them occurred a single time. The top ten clonotypes cover roughly a quarter of the sample.

The source was blood, collected before antiretroviral therapy. The receptors originated from an adult with HIV infection. The donor label of this sample is uncertain.

This clonotype occurred many times. The chain couples TRBV7-3 to TRBJ2-1, with TRBD2 matching over 8 bases. This CDR3 is 14 amino acids long. CDR1 is SGHTA and CDR2 is FQGTGA in the germline V gene. With 5 bases clipped from V and 2 bases from J, the junction kept 2 bases outside the gene matches. In DNA, the CDR3 is TGTGCCAGCAGCCCGCGGGGGGCCTACAATGAGCAGTTCTTC. It specifies CASSPRGAYNEQFF.

This clonotype has a count of ten or more. The chain links TRBV20-1 to TRBJ2-1; 13 positions agree with TRBD2. With V trimmed by 3 bases and J by 7 bases, 6 bases remained unmatched. CDR3 size: 15 residues. Germline V gene lookup returns CDR1 DFQATT and CDR2 SNEGSKA (reference sequence). The CDR3 DNA is TGCAGTGCTAGCGCGAAGACTAGCGGGAGGAATGAGCAGTTCTTC. This translates into CSASAKTSGRNEQFF.

This clonotype appeared many times. This chain uses TRBV18 with TRBJ2-7; the D is unclear. The CDR3 runs 12 residues. V was trimmed by 5 bases and J by 0 bases, leaving 5 bases between them. The germline gives CDR1 KGHSH, CDR2 LQKENI. CDR3 DNA sequence: TGTGCCAGCTCATCTATCTCCTACGAGCAGTACTTC. Translating it yields CASSSISYEQYF.

This clonotype was observed many times. This chain links TRBV5-1 with TRBJ1-5; D remains ambiguous. The CDR3 runs to 18 residues. The germline V gene encodes CDR1 SGHRS and CDR2 YFSETQ. The ends were cut back, 2 bases at V and 0 bases at J, with 18 bases in the middle. The CDR3 is CASSFSGPRYYSNQPQHF. The CDR3 coding sequence is TGCGCCAGCAGCTTTTCCGGCCCCAGGTATTATAGCAATCAGCCCCAGCATTTT. The whole variable domain, filled in from reference TRBV5-1 and TRBJ1-5, reads KAGVTQTPRYLIKTRGQQVTLSCSPISGHRSVSWYQQTPGQGLQFLFEYFSETQRNKGNFPGRFSGRQFSNSRSEMNVSTLELGDSALYLCASSFSGPRYYSNQPQHFGDGTRLSIL.

This clonotype was seen repeatedly, ten times or more. The rearrangement joins TRBV12-3 or TRBV12-4 to TRBJ2-5; 11 bases are shared with TRBD2. With V trimmed by 5 bases and J by 0 bases, 8 bases remained unmatched. The CDR3 is made up of 17 amino acids. This CDR3 reads CASSPDVAGGNQETQYF. The CDR3 bases are TGTGCCAGCAGTCCCGATGTAGCGGGGGGGAACCAAGAGACCCAGTACTTC.

The table lists this clonotype with many counts. The V gene is TRBV29-1, the J gene TRBJ2-7; TRBD1 matches at 10 bases. CDR1 and CDR2 from the germline V gene are SQVTM and ANQGSEA. This CDR3 comprises 19 residues. V was clipped by 0 bases and J by 1 base; unmatched bases: 15. CDR3 residues: CSVEDFDRGPGHFSYEQYF. In DNA, the CDR3 is TGCAGCGTTGAAGATTTTGACAGGGGGCCTGGCCACTTTTCCTACGAGCAGTACTTC.

This clonotype was seen repeatedly, ten times or more. The rearrangement links TRBV2 to TRBJ2-5; 8 nucleotides line up with TRBD1. The CDR3 is 14 amino acids. Trimming removed 8 bases from V and 1 base from J; junction bases left unmatched: 6. The germline V gene has CDR1 SNHLY and CDR2 FYNNEI. The CDR3 protein is CASPRQGRQETQYF. CDR3 nucleotides: TGTGCCAGCCCCCGACAGGGGCGCCAAGAGACCCAGTACTTC.

Sample share makes this clonotype large. J is TRBJ2-1 and V is TRBV19, with D possibly being TRBD2 (6 bases). The CDR3 runs to 15 residues. Germline V gene sequence: CDR1 LNHDA, CDR2 SQIVND (reference sequence). V shed 6 bases and J shed 0 bases, with 12 bases lying between them. CDR3 sequence: CASSVGLHSYNEQFF. The CDR3 DNA is TGTGCCAGTAGCGTGGGACTCCACTCCTACAATGAGCAGTTCTTC.

This clonotype was counted at least ten times. The rearrangement uses TRBV7-8 and TRBJ1-1; TRBD1 aligns across 7 bases. Losses at the gene ends were 6 bases for V and 6 bases for J; bases not matched to a gene: 4. This CDR3 comprises 12 residues. The germline V gene has CDR1 SGHVS and CDR2 FQNEAQ. This CDR3 reads CASSNRGPEAFF. The CDR3 DNA sequence: TGTGCCAGCAGTAACAGGGGTCCTGAAGCTTTCTTT.

This clonotype has a single count. The gene calls are TRBV7-2 and TRBJ2-3; D is ambiguous. Germline V gives CDR1 SGHTA, CDR2 FQGNSA. V was cut by 3 bases and J by 4 bases, with 11 bases left in between. This CDR3 has 14 residues. CDR3 in DNA: TGTGCCAGCAGCTTGGCAGGAACTGCAGATACGCAGTATTTT. It codes for CASSLAGTADTQYF.

This clonotype was detected many times. The chain carries TRBV7-2 and TRBJ1-2; no clear D gene. The CDR3 consists of 13 residues. The V end lost 1 base, the J end lost 8 bases, and 11 bases lay between the germline ends. The germline V gene encodes CDR1 SGHTA and CDR2 FQGNSA. This CDR3 reads CASSLVKGRGYTF. The CDR3 nucleotides are TGTGCCAGCAGCTTAGTAAAGGGTCGGGGCTACACCTTC.

In the case of this clonotype: This sequence may be a read error, since a much larger clone differs from it by one base. The chain employs TRBV27 and TRBJ2-1; TRBD2 is a possible D gene (6 bases). The CDR3 covers 17 residues. Germline V CDR1 and CDR2: MNHEY, SMNVEV (reference sequence). This CDR3 reads CASSFGGSLSFGNEQLF. The CDR3 DNA is TGTGCCAGCAGTTTTGGAGGGAGCCTCTCCTTTGGCAATGAGCAGCTCTTC.

This clonotype rates as medium-sized (0.01 to 0.1%). This rearrangement joins TRBV14 to TRBJ1-2, with D possibly TRBD1 on 5 matching bases. Trimming took off 2 bases at V and 3 bases at J, with 13 bases between the two ends. Germline V lookup: CDR1 SGHDN, CDR2 FVKESK. CDR3 length: 15 residues. As DNA, the CDR3 is TGTGCCAGCAGCCAATACGATCAGGGCTACTATGGCTACACCTTC. Translation: CASSQYDQGYYGYTF.

Within the sample, this clonotype is large (0.1 to 1%). This CDR3 is CASSPRTRTYEQYF. The CDR3 DNA reads TGTGCCAGCAGTCCTCGGACTAGAACTTACGAGCAGTACTTC. The chain links TRBV12-3 or TRBV12-4 to TRBJ2-7; 7 bases are a match to TRBD2. CDR3 length: 14 amino acids. With 5 bases clipped from V and 4 bases from J, the junction kept 8 bases outside the gene matches.

This clonotype is termed medium-sized. The chain employs TRBV13 and TRBJ1-6; 11 nucleotides align to TRBD1. This CDR3 spans 15 amino acids. In germline, CDR1 is PRHDT, CDR2 FYEKMQ (reference sequence). V dropped 4 bases and J dropped 7; count of bases not matched to a gene: 3. CDR3 loop: CASSWTGGRNSPLHF. The CDR3 nucleotides read TGTGCCAGCAGCTGGACAGGGGGCAGGAATTCACCCCTCCACTTT.

The table lists this clonotype with many counts. The V gene is TRBV7-6, the J gene TRBJ2-5; maybe TRBD1 (6 bases). Deletions cut 5 bases from V and 7 bases from J, with 17 bases between. CDR3 length: 14 residues. Germline values: CDR1 SGHVS, CDR2 FNYEAQ. CDR3 bases: TGTGCCAGCAGCACCTCACAGGGAATGGCGACCCAGTACTTC. This translates into CASSTSQGMATQYF.

Ten or more counts support this clonotype. The rearrangement joins TRBV29-1 to TRBJ1-1; 11 bases line up with TRBD1. The CDR3 totals 14 residues. CDR1 SQVTM and CDR2 ANQGSEA come from the germline V gene. After removal of 5 bases from V and 0 bases from J, the junction contained 2 bases not matched to a gene. CDR3 DNA sequence: TGCAGCGTTAAGGACAGGGGGCTGAACACTGAAGCTTTCTTT. It specifies CSVKDRGLNTEAFF.

This rearrangement joins TRBV6-5 to TRBJ2-3, with D uncertain. V was clipped by 5 bases and J by 2 bases, with 8 bases between them. Per the germline V gene, CDR1 is MNHEY and CDR2 is SVGAGI. There are 13 residues in the CDR3. The CDR3, as DNA: TGTGCCAGCAGTACCAACCCCACAGATACGCAGTATTTT. Translation gives CASSTNPTDTQYF.

This clonotype was counted ten times or more. This chain joins TRBV7-2 and TRBJ2-1, with 12 bases identical to TRBD2. Unmatched junction bases numbered 11, after V lost 4 bases and J lost 7 bases. This CDR3 is built from 17 residues. Germline V lookup: CDR1 SGHTA, CDR2 FQGNSA. The CDR3 DNA reads as TGTGCCAGCAGCTCCCGTCCCCTAGCGGGGGGGCAGAATGAGCAGTTCTTC. This gives the protein CASSSRPLAGGQNEQFF.

This clonotype ranks as medium-sized. The J gene is TRBJ1-5, the V gene TRBV3-2; the listed D gene, TRBD1, was not tested against the DNA. TRBV3-2 is a listed pseudogene. This CDR3 region has 16 residues. The CDR3 loop is CASSQGNRRSGEPQHF. The DNA of the CDR3 is TGTGCCAGCAGCCAAGGTAACAGGCGGTCTGGGGAGCCCCAGCATTTT.

In its sample, this clonotype was seen a few times. This chain uses TRBV19 with TRBJ1-1, with D uncertain. Germline CDR1 is LNHDA and CDR2 is SQIVND (reference sequence). The CDR3 covers 15 residues. Trimming cost V 5 bases and J 3 bases, with 16 bases left between them. The CDR3 is CASSEEPHGDTEAFF. CDR3 DNA sequence: TGTGCCAGTAGTGAAGAACCCCACGGTGACACTGAAGCTTTCTTT.

This clonotype came up many times. V usage is TRBV7-2 and J usage is TRBJ1-1; D gene ambiguous. V shed 8 bases and J shed 4 bases, with 11 bases lying between them. This CDR3 contains 12 residues. Germline V gene lookup returns CDR1 SGHTA and CDR2 FQGNSA. In DNA form, the CDR3 reads TGTGCCAGCTCAGACTGGGCCACTGAAGCTTTCTTT. Amino acid sequence: CASSDWATEAFF.

This clonotype was observed at least ten times. CDR3 region: CASSYQLSLRGQPQHF. The CDR3 region has the DNA TGTGCCAGCAGCTACCAGCTAAGCCTCAGGGGTCAGCCCCAGCATTTT. The chain combines TRBV7-2 with TRBJ1-5; TRBD1 might be the D (6 bases). This CDR3 contains 16 residues. With 4 bases removed from V and 6 bases from J, the gap between germline ends came to 19 bases. In germline, CDR1 is SGHTA, CDR2 FQGNSA. The variable domain in full, with the rest retrieved from reference TRBV7-2 and TRBJ1-5, is GAGVSQSPSNKVTEKGKDVELRCDPISGHTALYWYRQSLGQGLEFLIYFQGNSAPDKSGLPSDRFSAERTGGSVSTLTIQRTQQEDSAVYLCASSYQLSLRGQPQHFGDGTRLSIL.